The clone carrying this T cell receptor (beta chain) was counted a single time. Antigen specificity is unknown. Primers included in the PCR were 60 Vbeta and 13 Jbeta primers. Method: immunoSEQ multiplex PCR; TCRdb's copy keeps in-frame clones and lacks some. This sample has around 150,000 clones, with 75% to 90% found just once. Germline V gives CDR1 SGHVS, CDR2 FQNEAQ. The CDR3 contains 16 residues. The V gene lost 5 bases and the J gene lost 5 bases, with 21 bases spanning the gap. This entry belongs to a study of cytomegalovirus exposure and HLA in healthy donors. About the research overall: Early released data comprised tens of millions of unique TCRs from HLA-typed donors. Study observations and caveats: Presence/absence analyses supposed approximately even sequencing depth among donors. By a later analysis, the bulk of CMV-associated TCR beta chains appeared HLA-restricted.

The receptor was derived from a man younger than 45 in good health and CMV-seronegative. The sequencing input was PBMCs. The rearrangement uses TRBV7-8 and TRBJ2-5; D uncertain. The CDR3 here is CASSLSAAAQRETQYF. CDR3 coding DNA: TGTGCCAGCAGCCTGTCGGCCGCGGCCCAAAGGGAGACCCAGTACTTC.